This T cell receptor beta chain was found in a study of CD8 T cells in Susac syndrome. Random-hexamer reverse transcription was applied to about 0.45 to 1 ug RNA. TCRdb called the immunoSEQ multiplex PCR reads again in MiXCR, with one record for every CDR3 protein. The profile shows more than 200,000 distinct CDR3 sequences, approximately 94% of them singletons. The CDR3 loop spans 14 amino acids. Germline V lookup: CDR1 SGDLS, CDR2 YYNGEE. V dropped 1 base and J dropped 8; count of bases not matched to a gene: 7. The chain couples TRBV9 to TRBJ1-2; TRBD1 matches 8 bases. Sequencing used CD4+ T cells from PBMCs. This receptor was identified in a human donor with Susac syndrome. CDR3 nucleotide sequence: TGTGCCAGCAGCGTACTGACAGGGGACGGGGGCTACACCTTC. Translated: CASSVLTGDGGYTF.